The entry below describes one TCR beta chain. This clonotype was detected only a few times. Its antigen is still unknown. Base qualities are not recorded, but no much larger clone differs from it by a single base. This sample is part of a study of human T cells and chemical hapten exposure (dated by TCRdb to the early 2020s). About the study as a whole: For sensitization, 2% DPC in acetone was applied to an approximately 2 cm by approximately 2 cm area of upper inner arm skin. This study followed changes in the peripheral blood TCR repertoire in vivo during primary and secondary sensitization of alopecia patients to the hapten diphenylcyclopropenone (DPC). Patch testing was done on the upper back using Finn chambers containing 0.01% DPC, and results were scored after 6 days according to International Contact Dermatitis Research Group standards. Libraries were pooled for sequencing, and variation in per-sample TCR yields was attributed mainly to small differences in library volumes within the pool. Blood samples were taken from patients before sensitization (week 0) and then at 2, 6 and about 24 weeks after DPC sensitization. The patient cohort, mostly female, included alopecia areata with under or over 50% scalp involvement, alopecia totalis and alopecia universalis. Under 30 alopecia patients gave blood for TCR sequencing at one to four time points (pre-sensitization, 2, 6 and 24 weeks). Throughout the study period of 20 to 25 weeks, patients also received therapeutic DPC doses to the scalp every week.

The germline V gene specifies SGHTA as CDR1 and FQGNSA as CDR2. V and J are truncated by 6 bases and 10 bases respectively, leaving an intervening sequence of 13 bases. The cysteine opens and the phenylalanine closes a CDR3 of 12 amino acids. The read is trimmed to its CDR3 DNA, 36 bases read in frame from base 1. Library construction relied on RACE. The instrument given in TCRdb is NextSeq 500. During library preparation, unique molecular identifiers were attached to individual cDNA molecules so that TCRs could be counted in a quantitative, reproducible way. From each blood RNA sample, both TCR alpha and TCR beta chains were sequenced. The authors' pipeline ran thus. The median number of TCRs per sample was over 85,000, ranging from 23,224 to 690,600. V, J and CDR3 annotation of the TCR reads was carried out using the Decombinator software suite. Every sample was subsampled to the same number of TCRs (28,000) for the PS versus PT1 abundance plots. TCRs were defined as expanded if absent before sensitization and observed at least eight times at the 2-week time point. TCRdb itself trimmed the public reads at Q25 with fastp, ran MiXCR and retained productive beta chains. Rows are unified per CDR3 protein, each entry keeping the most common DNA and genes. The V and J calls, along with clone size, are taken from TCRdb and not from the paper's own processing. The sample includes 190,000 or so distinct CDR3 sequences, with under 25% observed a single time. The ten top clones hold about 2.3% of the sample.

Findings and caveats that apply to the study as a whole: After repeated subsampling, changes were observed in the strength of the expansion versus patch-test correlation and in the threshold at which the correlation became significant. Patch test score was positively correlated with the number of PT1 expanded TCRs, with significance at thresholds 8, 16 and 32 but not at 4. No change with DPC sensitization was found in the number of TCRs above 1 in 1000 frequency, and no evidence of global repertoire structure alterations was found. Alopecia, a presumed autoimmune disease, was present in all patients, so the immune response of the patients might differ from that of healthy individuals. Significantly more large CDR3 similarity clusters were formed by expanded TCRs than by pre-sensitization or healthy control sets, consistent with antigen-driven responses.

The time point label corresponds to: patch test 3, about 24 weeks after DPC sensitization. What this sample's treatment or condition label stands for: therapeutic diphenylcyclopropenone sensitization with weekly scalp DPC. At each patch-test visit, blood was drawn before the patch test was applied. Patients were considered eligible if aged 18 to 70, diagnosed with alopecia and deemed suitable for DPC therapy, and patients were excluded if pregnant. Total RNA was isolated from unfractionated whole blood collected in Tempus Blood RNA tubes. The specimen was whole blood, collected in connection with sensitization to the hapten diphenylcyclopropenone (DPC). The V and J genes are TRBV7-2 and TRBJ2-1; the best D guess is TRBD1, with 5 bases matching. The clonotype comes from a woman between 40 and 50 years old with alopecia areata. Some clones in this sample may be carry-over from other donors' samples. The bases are TGTGCCAGCAGTAGGGCACCAGGGGAGCAGTTCTTC. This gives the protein CASSRAPGEQFF.